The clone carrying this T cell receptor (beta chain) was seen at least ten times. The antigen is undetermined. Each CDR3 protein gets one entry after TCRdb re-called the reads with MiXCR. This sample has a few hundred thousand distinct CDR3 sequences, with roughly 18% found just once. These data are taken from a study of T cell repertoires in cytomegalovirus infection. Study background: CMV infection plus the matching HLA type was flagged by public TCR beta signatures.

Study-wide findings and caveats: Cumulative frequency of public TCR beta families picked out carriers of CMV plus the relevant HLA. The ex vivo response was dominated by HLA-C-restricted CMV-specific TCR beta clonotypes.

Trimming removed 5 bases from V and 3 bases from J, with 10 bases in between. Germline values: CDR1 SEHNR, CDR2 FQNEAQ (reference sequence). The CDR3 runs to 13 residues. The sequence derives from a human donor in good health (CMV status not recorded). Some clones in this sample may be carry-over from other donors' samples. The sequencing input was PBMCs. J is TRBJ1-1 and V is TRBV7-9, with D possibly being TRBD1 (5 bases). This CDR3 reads CASSAQGDTEAFF. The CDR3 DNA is TGTGCCAGCAGCGCCCAGGGTGACACTGAAGCTTTCTTT. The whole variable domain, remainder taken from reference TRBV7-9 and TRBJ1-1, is DTGVSQNPRHKITKRGQNVTFRCDPISEHNRLYWYRQTLGQGPEFLTYFQNEAQLEKSRLLSDRFSAERPKGSFSTLEIQRTEQGDSAMYLCASSAQGDTEAFFGQGTRLTVV.